The 13 T cell receptor beta chains in this list originate from one sample, sequenced in a study of T cells in tuberculosis. Here immunoSEQ multiplex PCR was the method, and the copy in TCRdb shows in-frame clones only, minus some. The table shows 20,000 to 25,000 clones, with around nine tenths occurring only once. Sequencing used PBMCs. The receptors here all came from a donor aged 10 to 29 with latent tuberculosis or without tuberculosis infection. Some clones in this sample may be carry-over from other donors' samples.

This chain connects TRBV30 to TRBJ1-2; possibly TRBD1 for D (5 bases). Germline V gene lookup returns CDR1 GTSNPN and CDR2 SVGIG (reference sequence). The V end was cut by 4 bases, the J end by 8 bases, with 14 bases between. The CDR3 sequence is 12 residues long. DNA of the CDR3: TGTGCCTGGACCCCTGGAGGGGCCGGCTACACCTTC. It codes for CAWTPGGAGYTF.

V is TRBV9 and J is TRBJ1-2; D perhaps matches TRBD1 (5 bases). The germline gives CDR1 SGDLS, CDR2 YYNGEE. V was cut by 3 bases and J by 8 bases, with 17 bases left in between. The CDR3 totals 14 residues. CDR3 bases: TGTGCCAGCAGCGCCACTGCGGGGGGAAACGGCTACACCTTC. This encodes CASSATAGGNGYTF.

The chain recombines TRBV7-9 with TRBJ1-5; D uncertain. Trimming left V 1 base short and J 6 bases short, with 7 bases between. This CDR3 is 13 amino acids long. Germline CDR1 reads SEHNR; CDR2 reads FQNEAQ (reference sequence). The CDR3 sequence is CASSLDAGQPQHF. The CDR3 region has the DNA TGTGCCAGCAGCTTAGACGCCGGTCAGCCCCAGCATTTT. Full variable domain (missing parts from reference TRBV7-9 and TRBJ1-5): DTGVSQNPRHKITKRGQNVTFRCDPISEHNRLYWYRQTLGQGPEFLTYFQNEAQLEKSRLLSDRFSAERPKGSFSTLEIQRTEQGDSAMYLCASSLDAGQPQHFGDGTRLSIL.

The chain joins TRBV5-6 to TRBJ2-7; TRBD1 agrees at 7 bases. There are 12 residues in the CDR3. Germline V CDR1 and CDR2: SGHDT, YYEEEE. Trimming cost V 3 bases and J 4 bases; bases outside gene matches: 1. CDR3 nucleotides: TGTGCCAGCAGCTCACAGGGGTACGAGCAGTACTTC. Translating gives CASSSQGYEQYF.

The gene calls are TRBV6-1 and TRBJ1-2, with a tentative D call TRBD1 (6 bases). The germline CDR1 and CDR2 sequences are MNHNS and SASEGT. V was pared by 4 bases and J by 4 bases, with 19 bases between. The CDR3 spans 16 residues. The CDR3 nucleotides are TGTGCCAGCAGTGGCTATTACAGGGATCCGAGCTATGGCTACACCTTC. Translating it yields CASSGYYRDPSYGYTF.

The CDR3 DNA reads as TGTGCCAGCAGTGAATACGGACAGGGAAGTAGTGAAAAACTGTTTTTT. Its translation is CASSEYGQGSSEKLFF. The chain couples TRBV25-1 to TRBJ1-4; 8 bases match TRBD1. V was clipped by 0 bases and J by 7 bases; unmatched bases: 7. Germline values: CDR1 MGHDK, CDR2 SYGVNS. The CDR3 extends over 16 amino acids.

The genes are TRBV5-1 and TRBJ1-5; 7 nucleotides agree with TRBD1. V was pared by 0 bases and J by 4 bases, with 10 bases of the junction left unmatched. Germline assignment: CDR1 SGHRS and CDR2 YFSETQ. The CDR3 runs to 17 residues. CDR3 in DNA: TGCGCCAGCAGCTTGGAACCTACAGGGGTTAGTAATCAGCCCCAGCATTTT. Protein sequence: CASSLEPTGVSNQPQHF.

V usage is TRBV18 and J usage is TRBJ2-7; D might be TRBD1 (6 bases). This CDR3 region has 15 residues. CDR1 is KGHSH and CDR2 is LQKENI in the germline V gene. V gave up 6 bases and J gave up 5 bases, with 20 bases separating them. The CDR3 nucleotides read TGTGCCAGCTCCACTCTGGGGCAGGGGATGGACGAGCAGTACTTC. Amino acid sequence: CASSTLGQGMDEQYF. Combining the CDR3 with reference TRBV18 and TRBJ2-7 gives the whole variable domain NAGVMQNPRHLVRRRGQEARLRCSPMKGHSHVYWYRQLPEEGLKFMVYLQKENIIDESGMPKERFSAEFPKEGPSILRIQQVVRGDSAAYFCASSTLGQGMDEQYFGPGTRLTVT.

The V call is TRBV9, the J call TRBJ2-7; 13 nucleotides match TRBD2. CDR3 length equals 16 residues. Germline V gene lookup returns CDR1 SGDLS and CDR2 YYNGEE. V shed 5 bases, J shed 2 bases, and the junction held 7 bases outside the gene matches. CDR3 nucleotide sequence: TGTGCCAGCAGGAAAGGGACTAGCGGGGCCCCCTACGAGCAGTACTTC. Amino acid sequence: CASRKGTSGAPYEQYF.

The J gene is TRBJ1-2, the V gene TRBV5-6, with 7 bases identical to TRBD1. Trimming removed 5 bases from V and 8 bases from J; junction bases left unmatched: 15. Germline CDR1 and CDR2: SGHDT and YYEEEE. The CDR3 covers 15 residues. CDR3: CASSSRHYRGSGYTF. The CDR3 DNA follows: TGTGCCAGCAGTTCGCGACATTACAGGGGAAGCGGCTACACCTTC.

The V and J genes are TRBV11-2 and TRBJ2-7, with 9 bases matching TRBD2. Per the germline V gene, CDR1 is SGHAT and CDR2 is FQNNGV. This CDR3 contains 15 residues. V lost 2 bases, J lost 5 bases, and 7 bases stayed unmatched. The CDR3 coding sequence is TGTGCCAGCAGCTTATTAGGTAGCGGGAGAAACGAGCAGTACTTC. Translating it yields CASSLLGSGRNEQYF.

The V gene is TRBV2, the J gene TRBJ2-4; D uncertain. This CDR3 contains 15 residues. CDR1 is SNHLY and CDR2 is FYNNEI in the germline V gene. V lost 3 bases and J lost 0, with 9 bases in between. CDR3 sequence: CASSEPRPAKNIQYF. Written as DNA, the CDR3 is TGTGCCAGCAGTGAGCCGCGTCCAGCCAAAAACATTCAGTACTTC.

The V gene is TRBV15, the J gene TRBJ2-7, with 9 nucleotides matching TRBD1. After removal of 5 bases from V and 5 bases from J, the junction contained 7 bases not matched to a gene. This CDR3 has 14 amino acids. Germline V gene lookup returns CDR1 LNHNV and CDR2 YYDKDF (reference sequence). DNA of the CDR3: TGTGCCACCAGCGAGAGGGGACAGGGTGACGAGCAGTACTTC. Amino acid sequence: CATSERGQGDEQYF.